This is a list of T cell receptor beta chains from one sample in a study of blood T cell repertoires in COVID-19. Assay: immunoSEQ multiplex PCR; the TCRdb copy retains only in-frame clones and omits some. This table has more than 60,000 clones, around nine tenths appearing once. Sequencing was done on a sample of PBMCs or T cells enriched from blood (not recorded which). The receptors shown here come from a woman between 35 and 50 years old who had recovered from COVID-19. The CDR3 runs from the conserved cysteine through the conserved F or W. The D gene is left open where the match is weak. Only some rows state a clone size, as once, few, many or a class for expanded clones.

V gene: TRBV4-1
J gene: TRBJ1-4
D gene: TRBD1
clone size: .
CDR3 DNA: TGCGCCAGCAGCCAAGGACAGGGGGCTGGGAATGAAAAACTGTTTTTT
CDR3 protein: CASSQGQGAGNEKLFF

V gene: TRBV11-2
J gene: TRBJ2-5
D gene: TRBD2
clone size: .
CDR3 DNA: TGTGCCAGCAGCTTAGATCTCAGCGGGGGGGCAGGAGAGACCCAGTACTTC
CDR3 protein: CASSLDLSGGAGETQYF

V gene: TRBV9
J gene: TRBJ2-5
D gene: TRBD2
clone size: .
CDR3 DNA: TGTGCCAGCAGCGTAAATAGCGGGGGAGGTATGGAGACCCAGTACTTC
CDR3 protein: CASSVNSGGGMETQYF

V gene: TRBV19
J gene: TRBJ1-1
D gene: .
clone size: .
CDR3 DNA: TGTGCCAGTACCCCGAGGGGGATGAACACTGAAGCTTTCTTT
CDR3 protein: CASTPRGMNTEAFF

V gene: TRBV4-2
J gene: TRBJ1-2
D gene: .
clone size: .
CDR3 DNA: TGTGCCAGCAGCCAAGAGGAATTGTCCGGGGGTACGGGCTACACCTTC
CDR3 protein: CASSQEELSGGTGYTF

V gene: TRBV19
J gene: TRBJ2-7
D gene: .
clone size: .
CDR3 DNA: TGTGCCAGTAGTGAGGGTATAGGGGGCTACGAGCAGTACTTC
CDR3 protein: CASSEGIGGYEQYF

V gene: TRBV5-1
J gene: TRBJ2-1
D gene: .
clone size: once
CDR3 DNA: TGCGCCAGCAGCTTGGTGCGGGGGCTGAACAATGAGCAGTTCTTC
CDR3 protein: CASSLVRGLNNEQFF

V gene: TRBV6-5
J gene: TRBJ2-4
D gene: TRBD2
clone size: .
CDR3 DNA: TGTGCCAGCAGCGGCGGGGGAGTAGCCAAAAACATTCAGTACTTC
CDR3 protein: CASSGGGVAKNIQYF

V gene: TRBV6-1
J gene: TRBJ1-1
D gene: .
clone size: .
CDR3 DNA: TGTGCCAGCAGTGAGGGGGGACGGAAAGCTTTCTTT
CDR3 protein: CASSEGGRKAFF

V gene: TRBV29-1
J gene: TRBJ2-4
D gene: .
clone size: .
CDR3 DNA: TGCAGCGTTATCGAGGAGTGGGACATTCAGTACTTC
CDR3 protein: CSVIEEWDIQYF

V gene: TRBV5-1
J gene: TRBJ1-2
D gene: .
clone size: .
CDR3 DNA: TGCGCCAGCAGCTTGGTCCCGACCTCTACACTGGAGGGCTACACCTTC
CDR3 protein: CASSLVPTSTLEGYTF

V gene: TRBV7-7
J gene: TRBJ2-5
D gene: TRBD2
clone size: .
CDR3 DNA: TGTGCCAGCAGCTTAATGGCGGGGGAGCAAGAGACCCAGTACTTC
CDR3 protein: CASSLMAGEQETQYF

V gene: TRBV9
J gene: TRBJ2-7
D gene: TRBD1
clone size: .
CDR3 DNA: TGTGCCAGCAGCGCCGGGACAGATAGCTACGAGCAGTACTTC
CDR3 protein: CASSAGTDSYEQYF

V gene: TRBV6-5
J gene: TRBJ1-1
D gene: .
clone size: .
CDR3 DNA: TGTGCCAGCAGGGATAGGACAGAGGACACTGAAGCTTTCTTT
CDR3 protein: CASRDRTEDTEAFF

V gene: TRBV29-1
J gene: TRBJ1-3
D gene: .
clone size: .
CDR3 DNA: TGCAGCGTTGAAGATCCGGGGAGGCTCTCTGGAAACACCATATATTTT
CDR3 protein: CSVEDPGRLSGNTIYF